This record covers a single T cell receptor beta chain. The source of the sample is a study of blood T cells in healthy people across ages. The CDR3 is 16 amino acids. With V trimmed by 3 bases and J by 2 bases, 5 bases remained unmatched. Looked up from germline, CDR1 is SGHTA and CDR2 is FQGTGA. Using a J-beta primer mix together with a sample-barcoded 5' primer, a second PCR was run for about 6 to 12 cycles. TCRdb reanalysed the 5' RACE reads using MiXCR and keeps one entry per CDR3 protein. The sample has 750,000 to 850,000 distinct CDR3 sequences, just under 25% seen once; the top ten hold approximately 4%. Another study also made use of these data, one on T cells of mothers and their children. That paper states: The TCR beta CDR3 read count exceeded 10 million for each mother and was 2.5 million to 3 million for each child.

The V and J genes are TRBV7-3 and TRBJ2-3; TRBD2 matches 10 bases. The receptor comes from a boy younger than 18 in good health. Sequencing was carried out using blood. This CDR3 is CASSLSGGAYTDTQYF. The CDR3 region has the DNA TGTGCCAGCAGCTTGAGCGGGGGGGCATACACAGATACGCAGTATTTT.